This T cell receptor (beta chain) was documented in a study of cytomegalovirus exposure and HLA in healthy donors. From germline, CDR1 is GTSNPN and CDR2 SVGIG (reference sequence). The CDR3 has 13 amino acids. The J segment lost 6 bases and the V segment lost 4 bases, leaving 7 bases of the junction unmatched. 13 Jbeta primers and 60 Vbeta primers were used for the PCR. Sequencing was performed with immunoSEQ multiplex PCR; in TCRdb, only in-frame clones are kept and a portion is missing. Of 90,000 to 150,000 clones in the sample, roughly 70% were seen once. Findings and limits, study-wide: Certain sequence variants were highly shared and formed a cluster, and this cluster was likely a sequencing artifact. Indistinguishability led to the exclusion of some V segments, TRBV6-2 and TRBV6-3 included. The authors assumed roughly uniform sequencing depth across donors for presence/absence analyses.

This clone was recorded only once. Antigen unknown. Input material: PBMCs. The chain combines TRBV30 with TRBJ1-2; 8 bases match TRBD1. This clonotype was sampled from a woman between 40 and 50 years old in good health and CMV-seropositive. DNA of the CDR3: TGTGCCTGGAAGCCCGGGACAGGACATGGCTACACCTTC. This translates into CAWKPGTGHGYTF.